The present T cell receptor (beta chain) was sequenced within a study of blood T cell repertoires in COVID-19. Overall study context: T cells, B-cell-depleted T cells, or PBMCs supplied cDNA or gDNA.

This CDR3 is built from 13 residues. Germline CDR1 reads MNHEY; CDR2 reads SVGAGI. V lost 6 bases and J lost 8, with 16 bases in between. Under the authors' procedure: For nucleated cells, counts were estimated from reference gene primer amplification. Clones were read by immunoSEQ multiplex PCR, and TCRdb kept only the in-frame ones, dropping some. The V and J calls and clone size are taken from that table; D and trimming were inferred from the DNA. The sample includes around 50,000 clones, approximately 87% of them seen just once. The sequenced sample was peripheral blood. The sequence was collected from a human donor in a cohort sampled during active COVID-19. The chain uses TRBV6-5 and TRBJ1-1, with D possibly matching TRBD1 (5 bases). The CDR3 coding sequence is TGTGCCAGCAGAAACAGGTTAAGTGGAGAAGCTTTCTTT. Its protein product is CASRNRLSGEAFF.